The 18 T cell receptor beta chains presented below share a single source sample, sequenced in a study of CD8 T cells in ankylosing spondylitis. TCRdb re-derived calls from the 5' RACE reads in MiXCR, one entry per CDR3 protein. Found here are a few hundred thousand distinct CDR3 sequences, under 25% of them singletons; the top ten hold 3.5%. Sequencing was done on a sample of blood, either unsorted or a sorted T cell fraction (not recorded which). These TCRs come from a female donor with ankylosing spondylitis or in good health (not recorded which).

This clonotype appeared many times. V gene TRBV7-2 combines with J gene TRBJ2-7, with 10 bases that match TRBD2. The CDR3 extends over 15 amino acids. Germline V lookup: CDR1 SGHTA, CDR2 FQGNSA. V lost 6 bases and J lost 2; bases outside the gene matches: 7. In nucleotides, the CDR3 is TGTGCCAGCAGTCCCCGGACTAGCGGACCCTACGAGCAGTACTTC. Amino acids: CASSPRTSGPYEQYF. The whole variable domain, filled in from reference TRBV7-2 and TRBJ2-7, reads GAGVSQSPSNKVTEKGKDVELRCDPISGHTALYWYRQSLGQGLEFLIYFQGNSAPDKSGLPSDRFSAERTGGSVSTLTIQRTQQEDSAVYLCASSPRTSGPYEQYFGPGTRLTVT.

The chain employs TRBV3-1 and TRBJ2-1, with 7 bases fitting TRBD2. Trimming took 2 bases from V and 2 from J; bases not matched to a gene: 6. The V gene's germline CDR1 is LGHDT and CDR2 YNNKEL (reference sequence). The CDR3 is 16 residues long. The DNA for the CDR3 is TGTGCCAGCAGCCAACGGCGGGAGTTGGCCTACAATGAGCAGTTCTTC. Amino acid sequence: CASSQRRELAYNEQFF.

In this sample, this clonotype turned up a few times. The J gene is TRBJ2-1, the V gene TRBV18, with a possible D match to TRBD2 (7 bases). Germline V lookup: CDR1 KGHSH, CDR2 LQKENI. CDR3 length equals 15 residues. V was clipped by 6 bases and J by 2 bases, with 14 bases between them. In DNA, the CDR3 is TGTGCCAGCTCGACGAGCGGGGACACCTACAATGAGCAGTTCTTC. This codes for CASSTSGDTYNEQFF.

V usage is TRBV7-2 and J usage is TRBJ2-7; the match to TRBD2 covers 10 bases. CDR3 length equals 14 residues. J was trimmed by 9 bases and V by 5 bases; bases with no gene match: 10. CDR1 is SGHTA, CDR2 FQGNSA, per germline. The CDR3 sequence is CASSPRLAGGAQYF. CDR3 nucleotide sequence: TGTGCCAGCAGCCCTAGACTAGCGGGCGGTGCGCAGTACTTC. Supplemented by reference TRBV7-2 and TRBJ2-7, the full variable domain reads GAGVSQSPSNKVTEKGKDVELRCDPISGHTALYWYRQSLGQGLEFLIYFQGNSAPDKSGLPSDRFSAERTGGSVSTLTIQRTQQEDSAVYLCASSPRLAGGAQYFGPGTRLTVT.

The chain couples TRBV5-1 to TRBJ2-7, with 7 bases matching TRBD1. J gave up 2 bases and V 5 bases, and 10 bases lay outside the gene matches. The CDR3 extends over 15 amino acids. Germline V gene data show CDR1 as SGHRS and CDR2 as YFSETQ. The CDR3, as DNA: TGCGCCAGCAGGGAGAGACAGGGAGTGGCCTACGAGCAGTACTTC. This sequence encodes CASRERQGVAYEQYF.

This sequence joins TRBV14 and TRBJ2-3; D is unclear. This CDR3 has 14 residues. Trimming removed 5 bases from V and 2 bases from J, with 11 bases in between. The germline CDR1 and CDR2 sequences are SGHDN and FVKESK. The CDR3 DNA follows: TGTGCCAGCAGCGTCAGGATTCCCACAGATACGCAGTATTTT. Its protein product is CASSVRIPTDTQYF.

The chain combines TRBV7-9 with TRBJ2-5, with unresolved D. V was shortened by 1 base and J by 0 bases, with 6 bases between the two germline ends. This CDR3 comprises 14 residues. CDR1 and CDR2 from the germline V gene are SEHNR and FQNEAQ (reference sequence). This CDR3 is CASSLEFYQETQYF. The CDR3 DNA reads TGTGCCAGCAGCTTAGAGTTCTACCAAGAGACCCAGTACTTC.

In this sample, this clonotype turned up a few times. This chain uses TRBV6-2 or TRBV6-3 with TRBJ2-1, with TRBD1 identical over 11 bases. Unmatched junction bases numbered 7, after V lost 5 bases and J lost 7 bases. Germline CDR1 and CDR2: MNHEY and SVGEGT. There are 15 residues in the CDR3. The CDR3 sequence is CASSPGQGVRNEQFF. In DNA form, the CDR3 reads TGTGCCAGCAGTCCGGGACAGGGGGTACGGAATGAGCAGTTCTTC.

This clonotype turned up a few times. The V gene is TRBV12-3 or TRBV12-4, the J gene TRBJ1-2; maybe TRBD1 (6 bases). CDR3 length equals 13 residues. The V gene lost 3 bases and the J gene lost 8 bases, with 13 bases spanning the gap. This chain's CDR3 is CASSFSGGEGYTF. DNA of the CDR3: TGTGCCAGCAGTTTCTCTGGGGGCGAGGGCTACACCTTC.

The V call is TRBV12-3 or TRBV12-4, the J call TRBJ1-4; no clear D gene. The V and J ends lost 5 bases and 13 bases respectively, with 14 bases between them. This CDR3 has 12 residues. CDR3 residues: CASSPSFRGLFF. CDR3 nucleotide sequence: TGTGCCAGCAGTCCCTCTTTCAGAGGACTGTTTTTT.

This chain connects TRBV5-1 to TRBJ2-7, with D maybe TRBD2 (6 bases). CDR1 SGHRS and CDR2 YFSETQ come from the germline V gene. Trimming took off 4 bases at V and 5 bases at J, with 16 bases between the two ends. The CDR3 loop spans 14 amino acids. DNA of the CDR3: TGCGCCAGCAGCCCCCGGGTAGCGGACAACGAGCAGTACTTC. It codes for CASSPRVADNEQYF.

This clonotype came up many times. CDR3 sequence (DNA): TGTGCCAGCAAGGAAGGGCACTCTGGGGCCAACGTCCTGACTTTC. Amino acids: CASKEGHSGANVLTF. The chain employs TRBV12-3 or TRBV12-4 and TRBJ2-6; D gene ambiguous. CDR3 size: 15 residues. The ends were cut back, 7 bases at V and 0 bases at J, with 10 bases in the middle.

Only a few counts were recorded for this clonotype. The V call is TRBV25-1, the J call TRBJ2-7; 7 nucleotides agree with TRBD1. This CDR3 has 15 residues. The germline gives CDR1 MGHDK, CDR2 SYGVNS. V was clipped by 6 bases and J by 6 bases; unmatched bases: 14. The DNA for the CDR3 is TGTGCCAGCAGCCTTCAGGGGGTCGGACGACGCGAGCAGTACTTC. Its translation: CASSLQGVGRREQYF.

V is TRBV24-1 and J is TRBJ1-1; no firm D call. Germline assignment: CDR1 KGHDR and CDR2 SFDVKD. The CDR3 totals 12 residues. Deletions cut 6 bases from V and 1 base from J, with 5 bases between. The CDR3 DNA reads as TGTGCCACCAGTAAGGGGAACACTGAAGCTTTCTTT. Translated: CATSKGNTEAFF.

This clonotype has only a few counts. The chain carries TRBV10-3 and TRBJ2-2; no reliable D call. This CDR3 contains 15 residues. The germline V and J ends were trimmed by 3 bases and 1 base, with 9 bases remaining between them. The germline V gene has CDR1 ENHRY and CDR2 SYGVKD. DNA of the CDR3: TGTGCCATCAGTGAATCTTCCAGGAACACCGGGGAGCTGTTTTTT. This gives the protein CAISESSRNTGELFF.

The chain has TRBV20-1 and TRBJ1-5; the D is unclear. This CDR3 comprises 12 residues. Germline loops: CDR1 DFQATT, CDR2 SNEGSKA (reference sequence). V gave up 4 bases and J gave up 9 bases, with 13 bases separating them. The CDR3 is CSATPQEGPQHF. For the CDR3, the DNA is TGCAGTGCTACGCCACAAGAGGGGCCCCAGCATTTT.

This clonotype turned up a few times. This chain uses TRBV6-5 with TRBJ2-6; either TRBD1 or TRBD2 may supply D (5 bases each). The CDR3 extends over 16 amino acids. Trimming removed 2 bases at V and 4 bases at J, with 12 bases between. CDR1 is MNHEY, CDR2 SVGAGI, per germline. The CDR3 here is CASSYGTVRGANVLTF. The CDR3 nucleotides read TGTGCCAGCAGTTACGGGACGGTGCGCGGGGCCAACGTCCTGACTTTC.

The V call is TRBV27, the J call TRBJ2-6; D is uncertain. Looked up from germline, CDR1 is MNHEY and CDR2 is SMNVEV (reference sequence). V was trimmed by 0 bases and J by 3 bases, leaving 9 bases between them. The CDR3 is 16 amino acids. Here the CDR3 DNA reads TGTGCCAGCAGTTTATCGATCGGATTTGGGGCCAACGTCCTGACTTTC. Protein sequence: CASSLSIGFGANVLTF.